Detailed here is one T cell receptor beta chain. This clone's antigen is unknown. Qualities for individual bases were not recorded, and no much larger clone is one base off. These data are taken from a study of T cell responses to AZD1222 COVID-19 vaccine (dated by TCRdb to the early 2020s). Regarding the research as a whole: A total of around 240 trial participants underwent TCR sequencing, of whom 207 had received two doses of AZD1222 and approximately 25 had received two doses of the MenACWY control vaccine. Trial participants were enrolled into age subgroups of 18-55, 56-69 and 70-plus years, which contained roughly 140, 27 and 60 TCR-sequenced participants, respectively.

Trimming at the junction amounts to 0 bases on V and 7 bases on J, and the germline ends lie 7 bases apart. The CDR3 starts with the cysteine, ends with the phenylalanine, and has 13 residues. The CDR3 DNA has 39 bases and is translated from base 1. CDR1 and CDR2, looked up from the germline V gene (reference sequence), are GTSNPN and SVGIG. The CDR3 regions of human TCRbeta chains were subjected to immunosequencing. The authors processed their data as follows. Repertoire TCRs were checked for matches against a reference library of SARS-CoV-2-specific TCRs that had been generated using the MIRA antigen-specificity platform. Breadth was defined as the fraction of unique TCRs that were SARS-CoV-2-associated, and depth was defined as the fraction of total T cells that were SARS-CoV-2-associated. Using the MIRA data, each spike-specific TCR was mapped to the spike region that the TCR reacts to and placed in a CD4 or CD8 class. Log10-transformed breadth and depth values were compared by one-way ANOVA with Sidak's multiple comparisons tests. Held by TCRdb, this immuneACCESS table contains in-frame sequences only and omits some clones. Under half of the omission traces to an unresolved V gene where checked; the cause of the rest is unknown. D and trimming were read from the DNA, whereas the V and J calls and clone size are those reported in that table. The sample has 150,000 to 200,000 clones on record, 85% to 95% of them singletons. Jointly, the top ten make up more than 0.85% of the sample.

Overall study outcomes, separate from this receptor: A significant rise in spike-specific TCR breadth and depth was observed after two AZD1222 doses relative to day 0 and relative to MenACWY recipients. Because no day 14 peak-response samples were available, repertoires were characterized only after the peak T cell response. The whole spike protein was spanned by vaccine-associated CD4 TCRs, and dominant responses were seen in regions 160-218 and 743-854. Conclusions about previously exposed vaccinees are limited, since just 6 or 7 AZD1222 recipients were seropositive for SARS-CoV-2 at baseline. In the small 56-69-year group, the increase in depth fell short of significance, most likely because of low power. Most participants were white British and females outnumbered males, and the authors suggested that clonal diversity may have been underestimated. Reportedly, almost half of the unique spike-specific TCRs recognized epitopes lying outside the regions that are mutated in the B.1.351 and B.1.1.7 variants.

Per the publication, the time point label means: about 28 days (+/-7) after the second vaccine dose. The treatment or condition label, as the study defines it: meningococcal conjugate vaccine given as trial control. Vaccinee samples came from UK trials COV001 and COV002, including a single-blind randomized controlled phase 2/3 trial of AZD1222 (ChAdOx1 nCoV-19) in healthy adults. For TCRbeta chain sequencing, PBMC samples from trial participants were taken at day 0 and at day 28 after the second dose. This clonotype was sampled from an adult who received the MenACWY meningococcal vaccine as a control. The specimen was peripheral blood, collected 28 days after the second dose of the MenACWY control vaccine. Rearrangement joined TRBV30 to TRBJ1-6; confidence is insufficient to name the D gene. The CDR3 protein: CAWSVRGNSPLHF. The bases read TGTGCCTGGAGTGTTAGAGGCAATTCACCCCTCCACTTT. Full variable domain (CDR3 extended with the reference TRBV30 and TRBJ1-6 proteins): SQTIHQWPATLVQPVGSPLSLECTVEGTSNPNLYWYRQAAGRGLQLLFYSVGIGQISSEVPQNLSASRPQDRQFILSSKKLLLSDSGFYLCAWSVRGNSPLHFGNGTRLTVT.